These 17 T cell receptor beta chains were all obtained from the same sample, sequenced in a study of OX40 agonist ivuxolimab in advanced cancers. The protocol was immunoSEQ multiplex PCR, while the TCRdb copy is restricted to in-frame clones and leaves out a portion. There are approximately 82,000 clones in the sample; approximately 87% occur only once, and approximately 0.78% lies in the top ten. The sequencing here drew on CD4+ or CD8+ T cells sorted from blood, taken in a trial of the OX40 agonist ivuxolimab. Every receptor here comes from an adult with an advanced solid tumor such as melanoma, head and neck, liver or kidney cancer.

This rearrangement joins TRBV9 to TRBJ2-1, with D unclear. In germline, CDR1 is SGDLS, CDR2 YYNGEE. Trimming shortened V by 0 bases and J by 5 bases, and 9 bases separated the two germline ends. CDR3 size: 14 residues. The CDR3 bases are TGTGCCAGCAGCGTAGGGCAGGCAAACAATGAGCAGTTCTTC. Protein sequence: CASSVGQANNEQFF.

V and J are TRBV15 and TRBJ2-2, with D hard to call. Trimming cost V 0 bases and J 4 bases, with 9 bases left between them. CDR1 is LNHNV and CDR2 is YYDKDF in the germline V gene (reference sequence). The CDR3 runs to 15 residues. The CDR3 region has the DNA TGTGCCACCAGCAGAGATCTCCCAGCCACCGGGGAGCTGTTTTTT. This gives the protein CATSRDLPATGELFF.

The J gene is TRBJ1-1, the V gene TRBV2; 10 nucleotides agree with TRBD1. CDR3 length: 15 residues. The germline gives CDR1 SNHLY, CDR2 FYNNEI. Trimming removed 2 bases from V and 4 bases from J; junction bases left unmatched: 4. The CDR3 spells CASSEQGQGGTEAFF. The CDR3 nucleotides read TGTGCCAGCAGTGAACAAGGACAGGGGGGCACTGAAGCTTTCTTT.

The J gene is TRBJ1-1, the V gene TRBV7-3; unclear D gene. V gave up 0 bases and J gave up 1 base, with 6 bases separating them. This CDR3 comprises 14 residues. Germline V lookup: CDR1 SGHTA, CDR2 FQGTGA. CDR3 nucleotides: TGTGCCAGCAGCTTAACCGAATCGAACACTGAAGCTTTCTTT. It yields the protein CASSLTESNTEAFF.

CDR3 in amino acids: CASSRGWGKDNEQFF. In nucleotides, the CDR3 is TGCGCCAGCAGCCGGGGGTGGGGGAAGGACAATGAGCAGTTCTTC. The V gene is TRBV4-3, the J gene TRBJ2-1, with D perhaps given as TRBD1 or TRBD2 (5 bases each). Germline V CDR1 and CDR2: LGHNA, YSLEER. V was trimmed by 4 bases and J by 5 bases, leaving 15 bases between them. The length of the CDR3 is 15 residues.

This clone turned up a few times. The chain combines TRBV2 with TRBJ1-1, with D unclear. The length of the CDR3 is 11 residues. The V gene lost 8 bases and the J gene lost 4 bases, with 8 bases spanning the gap. Germline CDR1 and CDR2: SNHLY and FYNNEI. CDR3 sequence (DNA): TGTGCCAGCGGAGGGAGCACTGAAGCTTTCTTT. It is translated as CASGGSTEAFF. Full variable domain (outside the CDR3, taken from reference TRBV2 and TRBJ1-1): EPEVTQTPSHQVTQMGQEVILRCVPISNHLYFYWYRQILGQKVEFLVSFYNNEISEKSEIFDDQFSVERPDGSNFTLKIRSTKLEDSAMYFCASGGSTEAFFGQGTRLTVV.

CDR3: CAWSPSRRGEGYF. The CDR3 DNA reads TGTGCCTGGAGTCCCAGCAGGAGGGGAGAGGGGTACTTC. The chain recombines TRBV30 with TRBJ2-5; a possible D gene is TRBD2 (6 bases). The germline V gene has CDR1 GTSNPN and CDR2 SVGIG (reference sequence). V was trimmed by 2 bases and J by 13 bases, leaving 20 bases between them. The length of the CDR3 is 13 residues.

In this sample, this clone turned up a few times. The gene calls are TRBV7-2 and TRBJ2-7; 8 bases are a match to TRBD2. Per germline, CDR1 SGHTA and CDR2 FQGNSA. Unmatched junction bases numbered 8, after V lost 5 bases and J lost 2 bases. The CDR3 covers 15 residues. DNA of the CDR3: TGTGCCAGCAGCGGACGGGGGGGATCTACCTACGAGCAGTACTTC. Protein product: CASSGRGGSTYEQYF. The whole variable domain, remainder taken from reference TRBV7-2 and TRBJ2-7, is GAGVSQSPSNKVTEKGKDVELRCDPISGHTALYWYRQSLGQGLEFLIYFQGNSAPDKSGLPSDRFSAERTGGSVSTLTIQRTQQEDSAVYLCASSGRGGSTYEQYFGPGTRLTVT.

The chain uses TRBV14 and TRBJ2-7; D perhaps matches TRBD1 (6 bases). Germline CDR1 is SGHDN and CDR2 is FVKESK. V lost 8 bases and J lost 0, with 26 bases in between. The CDR3 consists of 18 residues. CDR3 DNA sequence: TGTGCCAGCTCCAGGGGTTTGCACCGTTTTACCAACTCCTACGAGCAGTACTTC. The encoded protein is CASSRGLHRFTNSYEQYF.

The chain uses TRBV7-9 and TRBJ1-1, with no clear D. Germline V CDR1 and CDR2: SEHNR, FQNEAQ (reference sequence). The CDR3 has 14 amino acids. The V gene lost 7 bases and the J gene lost 1 base, with 13 bases spanning the gap. CDR3 coding DNA: TGTGCCAGCACGAACTGGCGGGAGAACACTGAAGCTTTCTTT. This codes for CASTNWRENTEAFF.

A single count supports this clone. The gene calls are TRBV7-2 and TRBJ1-2; D may be TRBD1 (5 bases). Trimming took off 3 bases at V and 8 bases at J, with 16 bases between the two ends. The CDR3 has 14 residues. Germline values: CDR1 SGHTA, CDR2 FQGNSA. CDR3 region: CASSFLTTGYGYTF. The CDR3 DNA follows: TGTGCCAGCAGCTTTCTCACCACAGGTTACGGCTACACCTTC.

The chain carries TRBV15 and TRBJ2-5; D call uncertain. CDR3 length: 15 residues. Germline lookup yields CDR1 LNHNV and CDR2 YYDKDF (reference sequence). The V gene lost 0 bases and the J gene lost 1 base, with 9 bases spanning the gap. The CDR3 loop reads CATSRDRAAQETQYF. In nucleotides, the CDR3 is TGTGCCACCAGCAGAGATCGAGCAGCCCAAGAGACCCAGTACTTC.

This clone was observed a single time. V and J are TRBV30 and TRBJ2-3; tentative D call: TRBD2 (7 bases). From germline, CDR1 is GTSNPN and CDR2 SVGIG (reference sequence). This CDR3 is 14 amino acids long. The ends were cut back, 5 bases at V and 0 bases at J, with 12 bases in the middle. The CDR3 is CAWEGGASTDTQYF. The CDR3 DNA follows: TGTGCCTGGGAGGGGGGGGCGAGCACAGATACGCAGTATTTT. The full variable domain, its missing parts supplied by reference TRBV30 and TRBJ2-3, is SQTIHQWPATLVQPVGSPLSLECTVEGTSNPNLYWYRQAAGRGLQLLFYSVGIGQISSEVPQNLSASRPQDRQFILSSKKLLLSDSGFYLCAWEGGASTDTQYFGPGTRLTVL.

This clone was seen a handful of times. The V and J genes are TRBV18 and TRBJ2-5; D gene unclear. Trimming shortened V by 3 bases and J by 0 bases, and 5 bases separated the two germline ends. This CDR3 has 13 residues. The germline CDR1 and CDR2 sequences are KGHSH and LQKENI. CDR3 sequence reads: CASSPQYQETQYF. In nucleotides, the CDR3 is TGTGCCAGCTCACCCCAGTACCAAGAGACCCAGTACTTC.

This chain joins TRBV30 and TRBJ2-5; possibly TRBD1 or TRBD2 for D (5 bases each). Trimming pared 5 bases from V and 1 base from J, leaving 11 bases between. The CDR3 runs to 13 residues. Germline V gene sequence: CDR1 GTSNPN, CDR2 SVGIG (reference sequence). Written as DNA, the CDR3 is TGTGCCTGGGCGAGTGGGGGCCAAGAGACCCAGTACTTC. The encoded protein is CAWASGGQETQYF.

The V gene is TRBV19, the J gene TRBJ1-5; a weak D match, TRBD1 (5 bases). CDR3 size: 15 residues. Trimming removed 0 bases at V and 5 bases at J, with 11 bases between. From germline, CDR1 is LNHDA and CDR2 SQIVND (reference sequence). The chain's CDR3 is CASSIDWGGDQPQHF. Here the CDR3 DNA reads TGTGCCAGTAGTATAGATTGGGGGGGGGATCAGCCCCAGCATTTT.

This clone appeared once. The chain couples TRBV6-6 to TRBJ1-3; 10 nucleotides match TRBD1. Germline values: CDR1 MNHNY, CDR2 SVGAGI (reference sequence). V shed 2 bases and J 4 bases; nucleotides not matched to a gene: 2. This CDR3 contains 15 residues. Written as DNA, the CDR3 is TGTGCCAGCAGTTACCCGGGACAGGGGGGAAACACCATATATTTT. It yields the protein CASSYPGQGGNTIYF.